One and the same sample provided the 2 T cell receptor beta chains below, sequenced in a study of control samples from healthy donors and cancer patients. Libraries were prepared by immunoSEQ multiplex PCR; TCRdb keeps only in-frame clonotypes and omits some of them. Of 120,000 or so clones in the sample, roughly 90% were seen once. Specimen: blood. The source is a man in his fifties or sixties in good health.

V is TRBV27 and J is TRBJ1-1, with 8 bases lining up with TRBD1. The CDR3 covers 15 residues. The germline V gene encodes CDR1 MNHEY and CDR2 SMNVEV (reference sequence). The trim removed 1 base at V and 3 bases at J, leaving 4 bases unmatched. CDR3 residues: CASSLYGQGDTEAFF. As DNA, the CDR3 is TGTGCCAGCAGTTTATACGGACAGGGCGACACTGAAGCTTTCTTT.

The rearrangement links TRBV10-3 to TRBJ1-5; a possible D gene is TRBD1 (5 bases). The germline V and J ends were trimmed by 4 bases and 4 bases, with 8 bases remaining between them. The length of the CDR3 is 13 residues. Per germline, CDR1 ENHRY and CDR2 SYGVKD. The CDR3 here is CAISGDRNQPQHF. The CDR3 DNA follows: TGTGCCATCAGTGGGGACCGGAATCAGCCCCAGCATTTT.